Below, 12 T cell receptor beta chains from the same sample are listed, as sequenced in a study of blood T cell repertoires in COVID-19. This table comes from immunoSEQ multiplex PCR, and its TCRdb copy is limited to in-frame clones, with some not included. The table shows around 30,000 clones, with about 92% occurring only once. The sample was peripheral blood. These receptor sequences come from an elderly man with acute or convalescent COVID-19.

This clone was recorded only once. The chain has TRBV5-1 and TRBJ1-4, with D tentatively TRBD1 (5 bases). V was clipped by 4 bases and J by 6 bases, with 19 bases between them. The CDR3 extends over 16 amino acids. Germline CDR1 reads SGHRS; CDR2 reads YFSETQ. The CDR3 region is CASSVFSGSGDEKLFF. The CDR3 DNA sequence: TGCGCCAGCAGCGTTTTCTCGGGCTCGGGGGATGAAAAACTGTTTTTT.

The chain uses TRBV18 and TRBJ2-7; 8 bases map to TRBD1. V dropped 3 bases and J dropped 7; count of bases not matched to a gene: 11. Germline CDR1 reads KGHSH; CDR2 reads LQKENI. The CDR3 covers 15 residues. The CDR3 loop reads CASSPQVQGGLEQYF. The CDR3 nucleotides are TGTGCCAGCTCACCCCAGGTACAGGGGGGCCTTGAGCAGTACTTC.

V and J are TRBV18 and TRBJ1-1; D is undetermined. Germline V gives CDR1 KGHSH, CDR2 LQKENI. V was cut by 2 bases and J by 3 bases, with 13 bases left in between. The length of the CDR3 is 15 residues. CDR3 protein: CASSPGLSRDTEAFF. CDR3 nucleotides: TGTGCCAGCTCACCAGGACTGTCCCGGGACACTGAAGCTTTCTTT.

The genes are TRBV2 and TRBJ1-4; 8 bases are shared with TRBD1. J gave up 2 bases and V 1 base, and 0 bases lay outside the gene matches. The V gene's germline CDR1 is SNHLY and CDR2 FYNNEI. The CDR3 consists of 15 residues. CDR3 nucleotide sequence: TGTGCCAGCAGTGAAGGGGACAGGACTAATGAAAAACTGTTTTTT. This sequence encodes CASSEGDRTNEKLFF. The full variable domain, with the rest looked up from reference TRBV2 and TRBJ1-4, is EPEVTQTPSHQVTQMGQEVILRCVPISNHLYFYWYRQILGQKVEFLVSFYNNEISEKSEIFDDQFSVERPDGSNFTLKIRSTKLEDSAMYFCASSEGDRTNEKLFFGSGTQLSVL.

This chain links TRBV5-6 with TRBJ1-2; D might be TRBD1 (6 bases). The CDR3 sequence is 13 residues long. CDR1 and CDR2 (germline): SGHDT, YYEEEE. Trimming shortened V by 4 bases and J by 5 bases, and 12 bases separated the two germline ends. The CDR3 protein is CASSPGVGYGYTF. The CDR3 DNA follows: TGTGCCAGCAGCCCAGGGGTGGGGTATGGCTACACCTTC. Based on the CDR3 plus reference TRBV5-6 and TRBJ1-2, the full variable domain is DAGVTQSPTHLIKTRGQQVTLRCSPKSGHDTVSWYQQALGQGPQFIFQYYEEEERQRGNFPDRFSGHQFPNYSSELNVNALLLGDSALYLCASSPGVGYGYTFGSGTRLTVV.

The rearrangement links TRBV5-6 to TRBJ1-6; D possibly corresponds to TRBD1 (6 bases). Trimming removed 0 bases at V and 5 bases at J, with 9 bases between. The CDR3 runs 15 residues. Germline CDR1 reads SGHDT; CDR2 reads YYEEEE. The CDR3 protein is CASSLDYRDNSPLHF. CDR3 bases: TGTGCCAGCAGCTTGGATTACAGGGATAATTCACCCCTCCACTTT. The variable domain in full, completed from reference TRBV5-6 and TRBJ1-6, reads DAGVTQSPTHLIKTRGQQVTLRCSPKSGHDTVSWYQQALGQGPQFIFQYYEEEERQRGNFPDRFSGHQFPNYSSELNVNALLLGDSALYLCASSLDYRDNSPLHFGNGTRLTVT.

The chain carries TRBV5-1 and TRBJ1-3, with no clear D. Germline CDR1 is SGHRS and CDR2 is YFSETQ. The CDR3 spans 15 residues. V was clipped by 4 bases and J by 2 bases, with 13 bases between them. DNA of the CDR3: TGCGCCAGCAGCGCAAATGGGCCCCCTGGAAACACCATATATTTT. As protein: CASSANGPPGNTIYF.

The DNA for the CDR3 is TGTGCCAGCAGCTTTCAAGCGGGGGTTCCTAACGAGCAGTACTTC. Its translation is CASSFQAGVPNEQYF. The chain is built from TRBV11-2 and TRBJ2-7, with TRBD2 matching over 8 bases. In germline, CDR1 is SGHAT, CDR2 FQNNGV. The CDR3 runs 15 residues. With 3 bases clipped from V and 5 bases from J, the junction kept 9 bases outside the gene matches.

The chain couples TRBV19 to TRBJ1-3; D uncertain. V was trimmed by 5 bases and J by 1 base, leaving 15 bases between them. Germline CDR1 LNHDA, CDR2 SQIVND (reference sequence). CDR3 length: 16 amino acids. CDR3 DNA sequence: TGTGCCAGTAGTCGACGGACTCCTGTATCTGGAAACACCATATATTTT. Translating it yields CASSRRTPVSGNTIYF.

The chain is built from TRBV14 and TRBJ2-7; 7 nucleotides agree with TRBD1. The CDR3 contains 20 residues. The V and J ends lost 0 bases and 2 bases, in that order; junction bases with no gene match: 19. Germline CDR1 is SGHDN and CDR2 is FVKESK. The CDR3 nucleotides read TGTGCCAGCAGCCAAGATCCCACTGGACAGGTTGAACCCTCGGCCTACGAGCAGTACTTC. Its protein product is CASSQDPTGQVEPSAYEQYF. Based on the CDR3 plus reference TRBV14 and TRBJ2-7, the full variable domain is EAGVTQFPSHSVIEKGQTVTLRCDPISGHDNLYWYRRVMGKEIKFLLHFVKESKQDESGMPNNRFLAERTGGTYSTLKVQPAELEDSGVYFCASSQDPTGQVEPSAYEQYFGPGTRLTVT.

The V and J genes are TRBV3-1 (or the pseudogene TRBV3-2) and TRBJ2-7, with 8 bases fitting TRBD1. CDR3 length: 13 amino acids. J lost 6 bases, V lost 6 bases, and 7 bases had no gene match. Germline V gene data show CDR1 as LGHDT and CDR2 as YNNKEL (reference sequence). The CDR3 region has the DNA TGTGCCAGCAGTACAGGGGGAGTCGGCGAGCAGTACTTC. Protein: CASSTGGVGEQYF.

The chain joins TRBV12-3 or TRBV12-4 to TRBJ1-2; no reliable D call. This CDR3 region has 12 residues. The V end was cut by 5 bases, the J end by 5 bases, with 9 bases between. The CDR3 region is CASSTRRYGYTF. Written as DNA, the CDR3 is TGTGCCAGCAGTACCCGGAGGTATGGCTACACCTTC.